The 27 T cell receptor beta chains below all came from one sample that was sequenced in a study of blood T cell repertoires in COVID-19. Repertoires were generated with immunoSEQ multiplex PCR, while TCRdb's copy carries only in-frame clones and drops some. The sample has approximately 51,000 clones; roughly 86% are singletons. Sequenced sample: peripheral blood. These receptors originate from a man between 40 and 49 years old with active COVID-19.

V and J are TRBV19 and TRBJ1-1; perhaps TRBD1 as D (5 bases). V gave up 9 bases and J gave up 3 bases, with 20 bases separating them. From germline, CDR1 is LNHDA and CDR2 SQIVND (reference sequence). This CDR3 is 15 amino acids long. The CDR3 DNA reads as TGTGCCAGCTACAAAACGGGGGGTTTCCACACTGAAGCTTTCTTT. Translated, it gives CASYKTGGFHTEAFF. Using reference TRBV19 and TRBJ1-1 for the parts outside the CDR3, the full variable domain is DGGITQSPKYLFRKEGQNVTLSCEQNLNHDAMYWYRQDPGQGLRLIYYSQIVNDFQKGDIAEGYSVSREKKESFPLTVTSAQKNPTAFYLCASYKTGGFHTEAFFGQGTRLTVV.

The V and J genes are TRBV20-1 and TRBJ2-1; D might be TRBD1 (5 bases). The germline gives CDR1 DFQATT, CDR2 SNEGSKA (reference sequence). Trimming removed 3 bases at V and 8 bases at J, with 20 bases between. CDR3 size: 15 residues. CDR3 bases: TGCAGTGCTAGTGGGGCCCTGGGTTACCCCCATGAGCAGTTCTTC. Translation gives CSASGALGYPHEQFF.

This chain uses TRBV9 with TRBJ1-1; maybe TRBD1 (6 bases). Germline V gene lookup returns CDR1 SGDLS and CDR2 YYNGEE. The CDR3 runs to 14 residues. V lost 0 bases, J lost 5 bases, and 11 bases lay in between. CDR3 loop: CASSVAGGATEAFF. The CDR3 DNA is TGTGCCAGCAGCGTAGCGGGGGGCGCGACTGAAGCTTTCTTT.

In this sample, this clone turned up a few times. V is TRBV19 and J is TRBJ1-2; no clear D gene. The V end was cut by 3 bases, the J end by 1 base, with 6 bases between. CDR1 LNHDA and CDR2 SQIVND come from the germline V gene (reference sequence). The CDR3 contains 13 residues. In DNA form, the CDR3 reads TGTGCCAGTAGTATCGACATTAACTATGGCTACACCTTC. As protein: CASSIDINYGYTF.

This chain joins TRBV28 and TRBJ2-3; 8 bases map to TRBD2. Germline V lookup: CDR1 MDHEN, CDR2 SYDVKM. This CDR3 has 16 residues. The junction had 11 bases not matched to a gene; V was cut back by 5 bases and J by 4 bases. For the CDR3, the DNA is TGTGCCAGCAGTGTCACTAGCGGAGCTTCCCCAGATACGCAGTATTTT. This encodes CASSVTSGASPDTQYF.

The chain joins TRBV30 to TRBJ2-7; 8 bases are shared with TRBD1. V shed 3 bases and J 3 bases; nucleotides not matched to a gene: 19. Germline V lookup: CDR1 GTSNPN, CDR2 SVGIG (reference sequence). There are 18 residues in the CDR3. As DNA, the CDR3 is TGTGCCTGGAGCCCGGCACGGGGTGGACAGGGCTTATTCTACGAGCAGTACTTC. The encoded protein is CAWSPARGGQGLFYEQYF.

This clone was recorded a few times. The gene calls are TRBV28 and TRBJ1-6; 9 bases map to TRBD1. J gave up 9 bases and V 5 bases, and 8 bases lay outside the gene matches. This CDR3 comprises 15 residues. CDR1 is MDHEN and CDR2 is SYDVKM in the germline V gene. CDR3 in DNA: TGTGCCAGCAGTAACACAGGGGGCGCGGGTTCACCCCTCCACTTT. Its translation: CASSNTGGAGSPLHF.

The chain recombines TRBV27 with TRBJ2-1; a weak D match, TRBD1 (6 bases). The CDR3 runs to 12 residues. CDR1 is MNHEY and CDR2 is SMNVEV in the germline V gene (reference sequence). V was clipped by 3 bases and J by 14 bases, with 14 bases between them. CDR3 sequence (DNA): TGTGCCAGCAGTTTTGAGGGGGTACTCGAGTTCTTC. Translated, it gives CASSFEGVLEFF.

The chain has TRBV6-6 and TRBJ1-5; TRBD1 agrees at 7 bases. Trimming at V came to 5 bases and at J to 0 bases, leaving 4 bases not matched to a gene. Per germline, CDR1 MNHNY and CDR2 SVGAGI (reference sequence). This CDR3 has 15 residues. The CDR3 DNA follows: TGTGCCAGCAGTCCCAGGGGGAGTAGCAATCAGCCCCAGCATTTT. Translating it yields CASSPRGSSNQPQHF.

The chain recombines TRBV18 with TRBJ1-5, with a possible D match to TRBD1 (6 bases). V was cut by 4 bases and J by 1 base, with 17 bases left in between. Per germline, CDR1 KGHSH and CDR2 LQKENI. CDR3 length equals 17 residues. The CDR3 DNA reads as TGTGCCAGCTCACTGCGTACAGGGAGGGGGAGCAATCAGCCCCAGCATTTT. Its protein is CASSLRTGRGSNQPQHF.

The chain combines TRBV27 with TRBJ2-3, with D hard to call. V lost 2 bases and J 1 base, leaving 4 bases between the germline ends. The length of the CDR3 is 13 residues. Germline-derived CDR1 and CDR2 are MNHEY and SMNVEV (reference sequence). The CDR3 is CASSLPGTDTQYF. CDR3 nucleotide sequence: TGTGCCAGCAGTTTACCTGGCACAGATACGCAGTATTTT.

The chain is built from TRBV18 and TRBJ2-7; 7 positions match TRBD1. With V trimmed by 3 bases and J by 0 bases, 8 bases remained unmatched. The CDR3 is 16 amino acids. The V gene's germline CDR1 is KGHSH and CDR2 LQKENI. The DNA for the CDR3 is TGTGCCAGCTCACCTGGGACAGCGACATCCTCCTACGAGCAGTACTTC. Translation: CASSPGTATSSYEQYF.

V gene TRBV5-5 combines with J gene TRBJ2-7, with D possibly matching TRBD1 (6 bases). Trimming took off 1 base at V and 6 bases at J, with 20 bases between the two ends. The germline gives CDR1 SGHKS, CDR2 YYEKEE (reference sequence). This CDR3 has 16 amino acids. CDR3 sequence: CASSLHPGTTLIEQYF. As DNA, the CDR3 is TGTGCCAGCAGCTTGCACCCCGGGACAACCCTCATCGAGCAGTACTTC.

The chain is built from TRBV28 and TRBJ2-5, with D perhaps matching TRBD1 (5 bases). The ends were cut back, 2 bases at V and 4 bases at J, with 20 bases in the middle. The CDR3 consists of 17 residues. Germline CDR1 and CDR2: MDHEN and SYDVKM. The CDR3 coding sequence is TGTGCCAGCAGTTTAGGATCATCCTGGACATGGCGAGAGACCCAGTACTTC. Protein sequence: CASSLGSSWTWRETQYF.

The gene calls are TRBV19 and TRBJ1-2; 8 bases agree with TRBD1. CDR1 and CDR2 (germline): LNHDA, SQIVND (reference sequence). This CDR3 contains 15 residues. The V gene end was trimmed by 7 bases and the J gene end by 2 bases; junction bases not matched to a gene: 9. This CDR3 reads CASKEQGGLNYGYTF. DNA of the CDR3: TGTGCCAGTAAAGAACAGGGGGGGTTGAACTATGGCTACACCTTC.

The chain recombines TRBV13 with TRBJ2-7; D may be TRBD1 (5 bases). Germline V CDR1 and CDR2: PRHDT, FYEKMQ (reference sequence). Trimming took off 1 base at V and 4 bases at J, with 17 bases between the two ends. The CDR3 length is 16 residues. CDR3 protein: CASSLEGRAGMYEQYF. For the CDR3, the DNA is TGTGCCAGCAGCTTAGAAGGTCGGGCAGGGATGTACGAGCAGTACTTC. Supplemented by reference TRBV13 and TRBJ2-7, the full variable domain reads AAGVIQSPRHLIKEKRETATLKCYPIPRHDTVYWYQQGPGQDPQFLISFYEKMQSDKGSIPDRFSAQQFSDYHSELNMSSLELGDSALYFCASSLEGRAGMYEQYFGPGTRLTVT.

This clone has only a few counts. The rearrangement links TRBV19 to TRBJ2-1, with 8 bases matching TRBD1. The junction had 8 bases not matched to a gene; V was cut back by 6 bases and J by 7 bases. Germline V gene data show CDR1 as LNHDA and CDR2 as SQIVND (reference sequence). The CDR3 is made up of 14 amino acids. CDR3 sequence: CASSNQGARNEQFF. CDR3 in DNA: TGTGCCAGTAGCAATCAGGGGGCTAGGAATGAGCAGTTCTTC. The variable domain in full, with the rest retrieved from reference TRBV19 and TRBJ2-1, is DGGITQSPKYLFRKEGQNVTLSCEQNLNHDAMYWYRQDPGQGLRLIYYSQIVNDFQKGDIAEGYSVSREKKESFPLTVTSAQKNPTAFYLCASSNQGARNEQFFGPGTRLTVL.

This clone was counted only a few times. This chain links TRBV28 with TRBJ2-3, with a tentative D call TRBD1 (5 bases). CDR3 length: 15 amino acids. The germline V gene has CDR1 MDHEN and CDR2 SYDVKM. The V and J ends lost 5 bases and 7 bases respectively, with 19 bases between them. CDR3 sequence: CASSPTATLGHTQYF. The CDR3, as DNA: TGTGCCAGCAGTCCGACAGCCACTCTGGGGCATACGCAGTATTTT.

V and J are TRBV4-1 and TRBJ2-1; 10 bases map to TRBD2. The CDR3 has 17 residues. The V gene end was trimmed by 0 bases and the J gene end by 7 bases; junction bases not matched to a gene: 9. Germline lookup yields CDR1 MGHRA and CDR2 YSYEKL. Here the CDR3 reads CASSQDLNSGRKNEQFF. CDR3 coding DNA: TGCGCCAGCAGCCAAGATTTGAATAGCGGGAGGAAGAATGAGCAGTTCTTC.

The chain couples TRBV6-1 to TRBJ1-3; the match to TRBD1 covers 7 bases. CDR1 MNHNS and CDR2 SASEGT come from the germline V gene. CDR3 length: 18 amino acids. V dropped 2 bases and J dropped 7; count of bases not matched to a gene: 17. CDR3 bases: TGTGCCAGCAGTGAACGCCTTTGGGACAGCGATTGGGGGAACACCATATATTTT. Residues: CASSERLWDSDWGNTIYF.

The chain is built from TRBV28 and TRBJ1-5; possible D gene TRBD1, 5 bases. Germline V lookup: CDR1 MDHEN, CDR2 SYDVKM. Trimming cost V 5 bases and J 4 bases, with 18 bases left between them. The CDR3 has 16 residues. The CDR3 DNA reads as TGTGCCAGCAGTCTGACCGGTCGGGGGGTTAATCAGCCCCAGCATTTT. Protein: CASSLTGRGVNQPQHF.

This chain links TRBV28 with TRBJ2-1; D is unresolved. The V gene lost 3 bases and the J gene lost 4 bases, with 13 bases spanning the gap. This CDR3 is 15 amino acids long. The germline V gene encodes CDR1 MDHEN and CDR2 SYDVKM. The DNA of the CDR3 is TGTGCCAGCAGTTTTATTGGCGGCAGATACAATGAGCAGTTCTTC. Amino acids: CASSFIGGRYNEQFF.

The chain is built from TRBV28 and TRBJ2-3; 9 nucleotides match TRBD2. The germline V gene has CDR1 MDHEN and CDR2 SYDVKM. The trim removed 4 bases at V and 2 bases at J, leaving 10 bases unmatched. This CDR3 spans 17 amino acids. CDR3: CASSSFSKREDTDTQYF. The CDR3 DNA is TGTGCCAGCAGTTCCTTTTCGAAGCGGGAGGACACAGATACGCAGTATTTT.

The V gene is TRBV5-1, the J gene TRBJ1-1, with D maybe TRBD1 (5 bases). Looked up from germline, CDR1 is SGHRS and CDR2 is YFSETQ. This CDR3 region has 13 residues. V gave up 0 bases and J gave up 7 bases, with 10 bases separating them. CDR3 sequence reads: CASSLDGGLEAFF. The DNA of the CDR3 is TGCGCCAGCAGCTTGGATGGGGGACTTGAAGCTTTCTTT.

The count of this clone is one. This chain links TRBV3-1 (or the pseudogene TRBV3-2) with TRBJ2-7; TRBD2 matches at 8 bases. The germline V gene has CDR1 LGHDT and CDR2 YNNKEL (reference sequence). There are 14 residues in the CDR3. The junction had 4 bases not matched to a gene; V was cut back by 2 bases and J by 4 bases. The DNA for the CDR3 is TGTGCCAGCAGCCAAACCGGGGGGGAATACGAGCAGTACTTC. Translating it yields CASSQTGGEYEQYF.

V and J are TRBV27 and TRBJ2-5; D is undetermined. Germline V gene data show CDR1 as MNHEY and CDR2 as SMNVEV (reference sequence). The V gene lost 7 bases and the J gene lost 5 bases, with 8 bases spanning the gap. The CDR3 loop spans 11 amino acids. The CDR3 coding sequence is TGTGCCAGCACCTTCGGGGAGACCCAGTACTTC. This translates into CASTFGETQYF.

The chain carries TRBV24-1 and TRBJ2-7; maybe TRBD2 (5 bases). The germline V gene encodes CDR1 KGHDR and CDR2 SFDVKD. The CDR3 extends over 13 amino acids. V was clipped by 4 bases and J by 9 bases, with 15 bases between them. CDR3: CATSDPEEVGQYF. DNA of the CDR3: TGTGCCACCAGTGACCCCGAGGAGGTCGGGCAGTACTTC.